The clone carrying this TCR beta chain was picked up many times. Antigen: not known. Germline V gives CDR1 SGHRS, CDR2 YFSETQ. CDR3 size: 16 residues. J was trimmed by 4 bases and V by 0 bases; bases with no gene match: 5. The sample belongs to a study of CD8 T cells in ankylosing spondylitis. Study-wide findings and caveats: Several of the motif variants were reported before in synovial fluid and blood from reactive arthritis.

Quantitative 5'-RACE was performed with molecular barcodes, and it yielded the TCR beta libraries. TCRdb reanalysed the 5' RACE reads using MiXCR and keeps one entry per CDR3 protein. Seen here are some 150,000 distinct CDR3 sequences, approximately 10% observed once, and the top ten hold roughly 4.5%. The sequenced sample consisted of blood, either unsorted or a sorted T cell fraction (not recorded which). This sequence originates from a female donor with ankylosing spondylitis or in good health (not recorded which). The chain couples TRBV5-1 to TRBJ2-1; 9 positions agree with TRBD2. CDR3 amino acids: CASSLEGLARYNEQFF. The CDR3, as DNA: TGCGCCAGCAGCTTGGAGGGACTAGCCAGGTACAATGAGCAGTTCTTC.